The T cell receptor beta chain under discussion was sequenced for a study of T cells in narcolepsy. Some clones are missing from TCRdb's copy, which holds only in-frame ones; the method was immunoSEQ multiplex PCR. Of fewer than 40,000 clones listed, approximately 78% were seen once; the top ten hold around 2.3%. V was cut by 1 base and J by 0 bases, with 7 bases left in between. Germline CDR1 is SGHNT and CDR2 is YENEEA. CDR3 length: 14 amino acids. The rearrangement joins TRBV11-3 to TRBJ2-7; TRBD1 is a possible D gene (5 bases). The sample comprised CD45RA- memory CD4+ T cells from PBMCs. This receptor was taken from a human donor with narcolepsy. The CDR3 DNA sequence: TGTGCCAGCAGCTTAGGACAGTCCTCCTACGAGCAGTACTTC. Translating it yields CASSLGQSSYEQYF.